This T cell receptor (beta chain) was captured in a study of OX40 agonist ivuxolimab in advanced cancers. Study-wide points: Compared with others, partial responders at 0.1-3.0 mg/kg displayed clonal expansion among the lowest. There was clonal expansion of CD4+ and CD8+ blood T cells by week 6 at 0.1 to 3.0 mg/kg.

Using immunoSEQ multiplex PCR, the repertoire was profiled, and TCRdb retains in-frame clones only, with some absent. The sample lists roughly 40,000 clones; 85% to 95% were seen once. V lost 0 bases and J lost 6, with 13 bases in between. Germline V gene sequence: CDR1 LNHNV, CDR2 YYDKDF (reference sequence). The CDR3 runs to 15 residues. For this clone: What it recognizes is unknown.

The receptor was derived from an adult with an advanced solid tumor such as melanoma, head and neck, liver or kidney cancer. The rearrangement joins TRBV15 to TRBJ2-3; tentatively, D is TRBD1 or TRBD2 (5 bases each). This specimen consisted of CD4+ or CD8+ T cells sorted from blood, obtained in a trial of the OX40 agonist ivuxolimab. The chain's CDR3 is CATSREGRELDTQYF. For the CDR3, the DNA is TGTGCCACCAGCAGAGAGGGACGGGAACTGGATACGCAGTATTTT.